The rows below give T cell receptor beta chains drawn from one sample of a study of blood T cell repertoires in COVID-19. Method: immunoSEQ multiplex PCR; TCRdb's copy keeps in-frame clones and lacks some. The table lists more than 300,000 clones, just under 90% of them singletons. Input material: peripheral blood. These receptors all stem from a woman in her twenties or thirties with COVID-19, enrolled during active disease. Each CDR3 is given with its conserved first and last residue. The order of the fields is clone size, V gene, J gene, D gene, CDR3 protein, CDR3 DNA. D genes are given only for firm matches. Not every row has a clone size; where given, it reads once, few, many or a size class.

>.|TRBV19|TRBJ1-5|TRBD1
CASTLGTGGSNQPQHF
TGTGCCAGTACCCTCGGGACAGGGGGAAGCAATCAGCCCCAGCATTTT
>.|TRBV5-1|TRBJ2-1|.
CASSYGWEVNEQFF
TGCGCCAGCAGCTATGGGTGGGAGGTCAATGAGCAGTTCTTC
>.|TRBV5-4|TRBJ2-6|.
CASSSPDSSSGANVLTF
TGTGCCAGCAGCTCACCTGACTCGAGCTCTGGGGCCAACGTCCTGACTTTC
>.|TRBV6-5|TRBJ2-1|.
CASSYSPGNEQFF
TGTGCCAGCAGTTACTCGCCCGGCAATGAGCAGTTCTTC
>.|TRBV7-2|TRBJ2-3|.
CASSLDARDSTDTQYF
TGTGCCAGCAGCTTAGATGCCAGGGATAGCACAGATACGCAGTATTTT
>.|TRBV7-9|TRBJ1-6|.
CASTSEGGNSPLHF
TGTGCCAGCACTTCGGAGGGCGGTAATTCACCCCTCCACTTT
>.|TRBV2|TRBJ1-2|.
CASSSDPPGYGYTF
TGTGCCAGCAGTTCCGATCCTCCGGGCTATGGCTACACCTTC
>.|TRBV7-2|TRBJ1-2|TRBD1
CASSLGGQIYGYTF
TGTGCCAGCAGCTTAGGGGGACAGATCTATGGCTACACCTTC
>.|TRBV7-2|TRBJ2-3|TRBD2
CASSGGAGDFQYF
TGTGCCAGCAGCGGTGGGGCGGGAGACTTCCAGTATTTT
>.|TRBV5-1|TRBJ2-3|.
CASSPDSADTQYF
TGCGCCAGCAGCCCCGACAGTGCGGATACGCAGTATTTT
>.|TRBV20-1|TRBJ1-2|.
CSASSSYVDGYTF
TGCAGTGCTAGTAGCTCGTATGTGGATGGCTACACCTTC
>.|TRBV9|TRBJ1-1|.
CASSVAIQTNTEAFF
TGTGCCAGCAGCGTAGCGATACAGACGAACACTGAAGCTTTCTTT
>.|TRBV6-1|TRBJ1-2|.
CASSDIGFYGYTF
TGTGCCAGCAGTGATATCGGGTTTTATGGCTACACCTTC
>.|TRBV2|TRBJ1-6|TRBD1
CASSDLGTGGESPLHF
TGTGCCAGCAGTGATCTCGGGACAGGGGGTGAATCACCCCTCCACTTT
>.|TRBV28|TRBJ2-1|.
CASSLLAANNEQFF
TGTGCCAGCAGTTTATTAGCGGCGAACAATGAGCAGTTCTTC
>.|TRBV5-1|TRBJ1-1|.
CASNDGVSTEAFF
TGCGCCAGCAATGACGGGGTTAGCACTGAAGCTTTCTTT
>.|TRBV6-5|TRBJ2-7|TRBD2
CASRVHGGVSQQYF
TGTGCCAGCAGGGTCCATGGGGGGGTATCACAGCAGTACTTC
>.|TRBV4-1|TRBJ2-4|TRBD2
CASSPGLAGGLAKNIQYF
TGCGCCAGCAGCCCTGGACTAGCGGGGGGCTTAGCCAAAAACATTCAGTACTTC
>.|TRBV4-1|TRBJ1-2|TRBD1
CASSQSGTGPYYGYTF
TGCGCCAGCAGCCAATCCGGGACAGGGCCATACTATGGCTACACCTTC
>once|TRBV28|TRBJ1-2|.
CASSLERAAGLNYGYTF
TGTGCCAGCAGTTTAGAGAGGGCAGCGGGGCTTAACTATGGCTACACCTTC
>.|TRBV5-5|TRBJ2-1|.
CASSLVGGSYNEQFF
TGTGCCAGCAGCTTGGTTGGCGGCTCCTACAATGAGCAGTTCTTC
>.|TRBV5-1|TRBJ1-4|.
CASRLGAANEKLFF
TGCGCCAGCAGGCTAGGGGCGGCTAATGAAAAACTGTTTTTT
>.|TRBV6-5|TRBJ2-5|.
CASSSNGVQETQYF
TGTGCCAGCAGTTCAAACGGAGTACAAGAGACCCAGTACTTC
>.|TRBV3-1/TRBV3-2|TRBJ1-6|TRBD1
CASRETGVSYNSPLHF
TGTGCCAGCAGGGAGACAGGGGTCTCCTATAATTCACCCCTCCACTTT
>once|TRBV5-6|TRBJ1-5|.
CASSYRDNNQPQHF
TGTGCCAGCAGCTACCGGGACAACAATCAGCCCCAGCATTTT
>few|TRBV27|TRBJ2-1|.
CASSLRAPGLGFDNEQFF
TGTGCCAGCAGTTTAAGGGCCCCGGGATTGGGCTTCGACAATGAGCAGTTCTTC
>.|TRBV5-4|TRBJ2-3|.
CASSLYRERTDTQYF
TGTGCCAGCAGCTTGTACAGGGAACGCACAGATACGCAGTATTTT
>.|TRBV7-9|TRBJ2-4|TRBD1
CASSLAGGNIQYF
TGTGCCAGCAGCTTGGCAGGGGGAAACATTCAGTACTTC
>.|TRBV12-5|TRBJ1-1|.
CASGWRTDTEAFF
TGTGCTAGTGGTTGGAGGACAGACACTGAAGCTTTCTTT
>.|TRBV3-1/TRBV3-2|TRBJ1-1|.
CASSPSGVVAAFF
TGTGCCAGCAGCCCGTCAGGGGTGGTCGCAGCTTTCTTT
>.|TRBV7-9|TRBJ1-2|TRBD1
CASSSGTGNGYTF
TGTGCCAGCAGCTCCGGGACAGGAAATGGCTACACCTTC
>.|TRBV10-3|TRBJ1-6|TRBD1
CAISESLGQGGDSPLHF
TGTGCCATCAGTGAGTCGCTCGGACAGGGTGGAGATTCACCCCTCCACTTT
>once|TRBV28|TRBJ1-2|TRBD1
CASSLVRDRGHLNYGYTF
TGTGCCAGCAGTTTAGTAAGGGACAGGGGGCACCTTAACTATGGCTACACCTTC